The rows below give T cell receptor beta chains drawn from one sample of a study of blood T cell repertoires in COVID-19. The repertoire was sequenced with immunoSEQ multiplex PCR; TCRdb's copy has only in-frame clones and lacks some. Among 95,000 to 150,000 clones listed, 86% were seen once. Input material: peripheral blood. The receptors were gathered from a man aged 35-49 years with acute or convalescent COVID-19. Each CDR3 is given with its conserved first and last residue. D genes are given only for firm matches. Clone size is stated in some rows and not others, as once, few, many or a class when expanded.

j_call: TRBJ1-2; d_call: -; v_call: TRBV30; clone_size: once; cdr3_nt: TGTGCTGCCCCCCGGGTCTTGGGCTACACCTTC; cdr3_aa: CAAPRVLGYTF
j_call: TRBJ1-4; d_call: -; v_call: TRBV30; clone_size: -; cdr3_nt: TGTGCCTGGAGTGTACACAGTAATGAAAAACTGTTTTTT; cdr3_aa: CAWSVHSNEKLFF
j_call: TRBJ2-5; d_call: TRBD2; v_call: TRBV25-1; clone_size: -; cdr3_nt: TGTGCCAGCAGTGAAAAATTTCTAGCGGGAGGGCGGCGGGAGACCCAGTACTTC; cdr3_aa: CASSEKFLAGGRRETQYF
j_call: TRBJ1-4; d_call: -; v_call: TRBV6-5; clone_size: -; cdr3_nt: TGTGCCAGCCAGACGGAGGTAAAACTGTTTTTT; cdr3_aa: CASQTEVKLFF
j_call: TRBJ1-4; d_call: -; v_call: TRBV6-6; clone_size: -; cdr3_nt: TGTGCCAGCAGTTACAAGGGGGAGTTTGAAAAACTGTTTTTT; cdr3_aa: CASSYKGEFEKLFF
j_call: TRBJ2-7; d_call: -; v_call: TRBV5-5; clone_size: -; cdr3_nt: TGTGCCAGCGTCGATAGCGGCAACTCCTACGAGCAGTACTTC; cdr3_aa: CASVDSGNSYEQYF
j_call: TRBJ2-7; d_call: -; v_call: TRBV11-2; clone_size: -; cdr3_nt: TGTGCCAGCAGCTTAGGAGTCAGGCTCTCCGAGCAGTACTTC; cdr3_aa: CASSLGVRLSEQYF
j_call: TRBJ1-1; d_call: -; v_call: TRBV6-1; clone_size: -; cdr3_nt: TGTGCCAGCAGTGAAAGCAGGTCCACTGAAGCTTTCTTT; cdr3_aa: CASSESRSTEAFF
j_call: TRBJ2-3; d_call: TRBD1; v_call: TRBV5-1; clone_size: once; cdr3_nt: TGCGCCAGCAGCCCGTCAGGGGGCAGGGGGCTGGATACGCAGTATTTT; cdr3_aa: CASSPSGGRGLDTQYF
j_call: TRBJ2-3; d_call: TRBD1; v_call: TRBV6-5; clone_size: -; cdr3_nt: TGTGCCAGTCGACCGGGACAGGACACAGATACGCAGTATTTT; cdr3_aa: CASRPGQDTDTQYF
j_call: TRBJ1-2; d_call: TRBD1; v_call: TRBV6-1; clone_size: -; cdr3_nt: TGTGCCAGCAGCCCGACAGGGAGGTATGGCTACACCTTC; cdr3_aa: CASSPTGRYGYTF